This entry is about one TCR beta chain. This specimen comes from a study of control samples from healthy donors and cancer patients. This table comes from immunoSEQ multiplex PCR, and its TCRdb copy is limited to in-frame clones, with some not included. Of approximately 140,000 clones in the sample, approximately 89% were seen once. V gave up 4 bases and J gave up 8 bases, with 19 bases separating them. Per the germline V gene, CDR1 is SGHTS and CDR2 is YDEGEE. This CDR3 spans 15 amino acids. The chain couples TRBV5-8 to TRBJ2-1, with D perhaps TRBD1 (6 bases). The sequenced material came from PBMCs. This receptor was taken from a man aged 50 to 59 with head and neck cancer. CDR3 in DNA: TGTGCCAGCAGCCGGTACGGGCCGGACAGCGATGAGCAGTTCTTC. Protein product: CASSRYGPDSDEQFF.